This TCR beta chain was captured by sequencing in a study of cytomegalovirus exposure and HLA in healthy donors (dated by TCRdb to 2016 to 2017). As for the study more broadly: In an earlier analysis of approximately 500 of the donors, approximately 260 Gb of sequence data and approximately 100 million unique TCR beta sequences from roughly 180 million T cells were reported. About 330 gigabases of sequencing data and around 88 million unique TCR sequences made up an early release that covered around 640 HLA-typed donors. The genetic ancestry cluster associated with self-reported Caucasian donors included 81% of the roughly 360 genotyped donors. The aim of the study was to test whether cataloging public T cell receptors could identify signatures of past pathogen exposure. The study used immunosequencing to profile the T cell repertoires of around 600 subjects and linked those repertoires to cytomegalovirus serostatus. In addition to the first cohort of around 670 subjects, a separate validation cohort of 120 different subjects was used. High-throughput TCR immunosequencing, statistical association of individual TCRs with disease status, and machine learning were combined to predict cytomegalovirus infection status. A later analysis re-examined previously published TCR beta repertoires from hundreds of donors and added high-resolution HLA genotyping to investigate patterns of TCR occurrence. Rather than drawing on any new phenotypic data, the later analysis identified candidate immune exposures from TCR beta sequences and the way those sequences occurred across donors. An earlier analysis of 587 of the donors used high-throughput TCR beta sequencing to judge whether each TCR beta V gene segment behaved as functional or pseudogenic. Donor age, sex, ethnicity and CMV serostatus were compiled alongside the repertoire data. A later genetic analysis took genome-wide SNP genotypes for about 55% of the 666 donors and used that subset as a discovery cohort. All discovery cohort repertoires had been generated on a single sequencing platform. Both class I and class II loci were covered by HLA typing, at four-digit resolution. Typing coverage differed by locus: A, B, C, DRB1 and DQB1 were typed in roughly 620-630 donors, DQA1 in about 500, DPA1 in around 580, and DPB1 in roughly 450. Several DR-DQ haplotypes were treated as single units for association and clustering because of strong linkage in the cohort. On average, over 200,000 unique TCR beta nucleotide sequences were sequenced per donor among some 430 genotyped donors of the cohort, with about 19% of those sequences being non-productive.

Libraries were constructed by the immunoSEQ multiplex PCR assay. For the multiplex PCR, a mixture combining 60 forward primers for TCR Vbeta segments and 13 reverse primers for TCR Jbeta segments was used. Amplification of the CDR3 region of rearranged TCR beta genes was performed with a multiplex PCR assay on genomic DNA. On the Illumina HiSeq System, the amplified TCR beta libraries were sequenced as 87-base-pair reads. Per the authors' processing: A later analysis tallied roughly 80 million unique TCR beta chains across the 700 or so repertoires, and about 10 million of those chains were shared by two or more donors. Raw reads were error-corrected and collapsed into unique sequences with a nearest-neighbor algorithm that merged closely related sequences to remove PCR and sequencing errors. Alignment of CDR3 sequences to IMGT reference sequences was used to assign V, D and J gene segments. For a sequence to be retained, a match of at least six nucleotides to both a V gene segment and a J gene segment was required. Rearrangements were called productive when the CDR3 lacked stop codons and stayed in frame with V and J; all others were non-productive. CDR3 was defined by IMGT convention, running from the second conserved V-encoded cysteine to the conserved J-encoded phenylalanine. The earlier analysis of roughly 590 of the donors excluded any sequence lacking an unambiguous match to a single V gene segment. An earlier analysis of around 600 of the donors classified V segments as functional when productive rearrangements were above 56.7% and as segregating when the standard deviation between donors was above 5%. A statistical classification framework was built for diagnosing cytomegalovirus status from the catalog of TCR beta chain sequences. In a later analysis, TCR nucleotide sequences were compared against IMGT/GENE-DB human TR gene sequences so that V and J genes could be assigned. In a later analysis, CDR3 sequences and most-parsimonious VDJ recombination scenarios were assigned using the TCRdist pipeline. A later analysis defined each TCR beta chain by its CDR3 amino acid sequence plus V-gene family, and excluded reads lacking a unique V-gene family. In a later analysis, around 650 highly shared, low-generation-probability nucleotide sequences were removed to address suspected cross-contamination and a sequencing artifact. In a later analysis, a clonal expansion index for each public chain was calculated from normalized within-repertoire ranks of inferred template counts. In a later analysis, generation probabilities were computed with a VDJ recombination model fitted to out-of-frame rearrangements, and the resulting probabilities were checked against IGoR. Hypergeometric tests were used in a later analysis to score TCR-TCR, TCR-HLA and TCR-CMV co-occurrence, with a repertoire-size bias correction applied to the TCR pairs. To estimate false discovery rates, a later analysis permuted the HLA or CMV assignments 20 times. In a later analysis, co-occurring TCRs were grouped using DBSCAN, with TCRdist sequence similarity added in when clustering inside HLA-allele-positive subsets. Repertoires with fewer than 30,000 or more than 120,000 public chains were left out of co-occurrence clustering, as were a few repertoires with anomalous nucleotide sharing. TCRdb limited this immuneACCESS table to in-frame rearrangements with V and J called. A share of clones is missing; checked studies link under half to unresolved V genes, and the rest is unexplained. V, J and clone size were drawn from that table, and D and trimming were deduced from the DNA. Here the sample has some 120,000 clones; about 80% occur a single time. Approximately 0.97% of the sample is taken by the ten largest.

Note on this clone: Which antigen it targets is not known. Base qualities were left out, and no much larger clone turns up one base away.

The cohort was made up of 666 healthy bone marrow donors. At the time of sampling, every cohort member was nominally healthy, though immune exposures that went unrecorded were likely present. Of the approximately 700 cohort members, around 280 had positive CMV serostatus and about 330 had negative CMV serostatus, and CMV serostatus was not recorded for the donor. A peripheral blood sample was collected from each donor, and TCR beta sequencing was performed on peripheral blood mononuclear cells. Genomic DNA extraction from the blood cell samples was performed with the Qiagen DNeasy Blood Extraction Kit. The paper as a whole reports these results and caveats: A further reported finding was that TCR beta sequences accurately predicted the HLA-A and HLA-B alleles for most subjects in the first cohort. The study gave a list of 150 to 200 TCR beta chains associated with cytomegalovirus. Linkage disequilibrium might explain the correlated functional status among segregating V segments, but an unknown experimental factor could not be excluded. In a later analysis, most CMV-associated TCR beta chains were found to appear HLA-restricted, with HLA associations seemingly driven largely by CMV exposure. An earlier analysis of some 560 of the donors showed that most TCR beta V segments appeared in productive rearrangements either about 90% or about 30% of the time, which broadly matched IMGT annotations. Most TCR sequences were seen in very few donors, while some public TCRs were found in many individuals. Because counts were too low, some 17 rarely observed V segments, including chromosome 9 orphons, were excluded from the earlier analysis of several hundred of the donors. A later analysis associated about 17,000 TCR beta sequences with specific HLA alleles at a false discovery rate of 0.05. In a later analysis, HLA-associated TCR beta chains were found to be more clonally expanded and to have lower generation probabilities than equally common non-associated chains. Because some donors lacked HLA typing at each locus, the association tests relied only on the typed subset. The cohort was sequenced for TCR beta chains only, and without alpha or paired-chain data the features that could be detected were limited. An association between a missense DCLRE1C variant and V-gene and J-gene trimming of TCR beta chains was found in a later genetic analysis and replicated in an independent cohort. The presence/absence analyses assumed that sequencing depth was roughly uniform across donors, and that assumption may not be true. For the cohort, immune exposure information was limited to CMV serostatus. A group of highly shared sequence variants was considered likely to be a technical artifact of the sequencing pipeline. The 87-base-pair reads could not distinguish some IMGT-functional V segments, including TRBV6-2 and TRBV6-3, so those segments were excluded. A few of the identified cytomegalovirus-associated TCR beta chains were confirmed in vitro to be specific for cytomegalovirus antigens. The classifier was reported to diagnose cytomegalovirus status with high specificity and sensitivity in both the original cohort and the validation cohort. According to the authors, the approach could potentially be generalized to other disease states and immunological phenotypes. A later analysis found that TCR association rates varied across HLA loci, with DRB1 alleles showing the most associated TCRs and HLA-C alleles the fewest. A later analysis reported that several top co-occurrence clusters appeared linked to parvovirus B19, influenza, CMV and Epstein-Barr virus. A later genetic analysis reported fewer N-insertions in productive TCRs among donors in an Asian-associated ancestry cluster than the roughly 620-donor mean. Strong co-occurrence of HLA alleles, especially DR and DQ, made assigning TCR associations to individual alleles difficult.

Via the germline V gene, CDR1 is SGHVS and CDR2 FNYEAQ. Trimming takes 1 base from V and 5 bases from J, and the germline ends sit 8 bases apart. Reading from cysteine to phenylalanine, the CDR3 counts 14 amino acids. Here the CDR3 DNA is all that survives: 42 bases in frame from base 1. The V and J segments used are TRBV7-6 and TRBJ2-2, with an unclear D gene assignment. The clonotype comes from a human donor in good health. The sequenced material came from PBMCs. The base sequence is TGTGCCAGCAGCTTAGTTTCCGGGACCGGGGAGCTGTTTTTT. Its translation reads: CASSLVSGTGELFF.